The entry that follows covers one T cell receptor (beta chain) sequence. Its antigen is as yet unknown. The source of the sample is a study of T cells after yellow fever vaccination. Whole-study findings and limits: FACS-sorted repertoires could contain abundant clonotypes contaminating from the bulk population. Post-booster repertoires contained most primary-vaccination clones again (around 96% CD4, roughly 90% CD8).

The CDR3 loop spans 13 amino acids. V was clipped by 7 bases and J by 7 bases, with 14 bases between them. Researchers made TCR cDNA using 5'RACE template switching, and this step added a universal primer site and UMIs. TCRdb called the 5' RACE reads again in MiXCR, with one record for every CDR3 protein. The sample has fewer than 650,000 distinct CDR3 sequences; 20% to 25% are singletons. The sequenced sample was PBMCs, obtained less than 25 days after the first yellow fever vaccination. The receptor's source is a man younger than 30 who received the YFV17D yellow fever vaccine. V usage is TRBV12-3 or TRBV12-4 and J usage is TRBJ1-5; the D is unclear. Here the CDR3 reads CASMWGVRQPQHF. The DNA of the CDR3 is TGTGCCAGCATGTGGGGTGTCAGGCAGCCCCAGCATTTT.